The next 10 T cell receptor beta chains were all read from a single sample in a study of PD-1 blockade in classical Hodgkin lymphoma. Every patient experienced relapse after autologous stem cell transplantation, and brentuximab vedotin exposure varied. Clones were read by immunoSEQ multiplex PCR, and TCRdb kept only the in-frame ones, dropping some. The table shows almost 100,000 clones, with 80% to 95% occurring only once. Sequenced material: peripheral blood mononuclear cells (PBMCs), taken at baseline. These TCRs come from a human donor with classical Hodgkin lymphoma.

This clone occurred a few times. This sequence joins TRBV28 and TRBJ1-3, with D unclear. Trimming took 5 bases from V and 2 from J, leaving 13 bases between them. Germline values: CDR1 MDHEN, CDR2 SYDVKM. CDR3 length: 15 amino acids. The CDR3 spells CASSAPGSAGNTIYF. CDR3 nucleotides: TGTGCCAGCAGTGCCCCGGGGAGTGCTGGAAACACCATATATTTT. Using reference TRBV28 and TRBJ1-3 for the parts outside the CDR3, the full variable domain is DVKVTQSSRYLVKRTGEKVFLECVQDMDHENMFWYRQDPGLGLRLIYFSYDVKMKEKGDIPEGYSVSREKKERFSLILESASTNQTSMYLCASSAPGSAGNTIYFGEGSWLTVV.

This rearrangement joins TRBV19 to TRBJ2-1, with TRBD2 matching over 12 bases. Germline V gene lookup returns CDR1 LNHDA and CDR2 SQIVND (reference sequence). Germline trimming cut 6 bases from V and 5 bases from J; bases unmatched to any gene: 5. The CDR3 is 15 residues long. Here the CDR3 DNA reads TGTGCCAGTAGACTTACTAGCGGGAGGCACAATGAGCAGTTCTTC. Its protein product is CASRLTSGRHNEQFF.

V and J are TRBV7-3 and TRBJ2-1; no reliable D call. Germline loops: CDR1 SGHTA, CDR2 FQGTGA. The V and J ends lost 1 base and 6 bases respectively, with 4 bases between them. The CDR3 totals 12 residues. CDR3 nucleotides: TGTGCCAGCAGCTTAAATCCCAATGAGCAGTTCTTC. Translated: CASSLNPNEQFF.

The chain joins TRBV4-1 to TRBJ2-7; 9 nucleotides agree with TRBD1. The trim removed 1 base at V and 3 bases at J, leaving 1 base unmatched. Germline CDR1 is MGHRA and CDR2 is YSYEKL. This CDR3 contains 14 residues. For the CDR3, the DNA is TGCGCCAGCAGCCAAGGGGGACAGGGCTACGAGCAGTACTTC. This gives the protein CASSQGGQGYEQYF.

This chain joins TRBV2 and TRBJ1-5, with D maybe TRBD1 (5 bases). CDR3 length equals 15 residues. V lost 6 bases and J lost 1, with 13 bases in between. CDR1 SNHLY and CDR2 FYNNEI come from the germline V gene. In DNA, the CDR3 is TGTGCCAGCAGACCAACCGGGACCAGCAATCAGCCCCAGCATTTT. Residues: CASRPTGTSNQPQHF.

The rearrangement uses TRBV7-9 and TRBJ1-5; maybe TRBD1 (5 bases). The V end lost 5 bases, the J end lost 1 base, and 6 bases lay between the germline ends. CDR3 size: 13 residues. CDR1 is SEHNR, CDR2 FQNEAQ, per germline (reference sequence). CDR3 nucleotides: TGTGCCAGCAGCAGGGACAGCAATCAGCCCCAGCATTTT. As protein: CASSRDSNQPQHF.

J is TRBJ1-2 and V is TRBV19, with 12 bases that match TRBD1. Unmatched junction bases numbered 10, after V lost 4 bases and J lost 7 bases. The CDR3 sequence is 16 residues long. Germline CDR1 reads LNHDA; CDR2 reads SQIVND (reference sequence). CDR3 loop: CASSTGTGGPVVGYTF. The CDR3 DNA reads as TGTGCCAGTAGTACCGGGACAGGGGGCCCAGTCGTTGGCTACACCTTC.

The chain uses TRBV28 and TRBJ1-5; D remains ambiguous. CDR3 size: 15 residues. Trimming removed 1 base at V and 2 bases at J, with 9 bases between. Germline values: CDR1 MDHEN, CDR2 SYDVKM. The chain's CDR3 is CASSLLGIGNQPQHF. DNA of the CDR3: TGTGCCAGCAGTTTATTGGGGATAGGCAATCAGCCCCAGCATTTT.

V and J are TRBV2 and TRBJ1-2; D is unresolved. V was trimmed by 0 bases and J by 4 bases, leaving 12 bases between them. The CDR3 spans 15 residues. The germline gives CDR1 SNHLY, CDR2 FYNNEI. This chain's CDR3 is CASSEAGRISYGYTF. CDR3 nucleotides: TGTGCCAGCAGTGAAGCCGGCCGTATTTCCTATGGCTACACCTTC.

This clone was found a few times. The chain couples TRBV4-1 to TRBJ1-1; no clear D gene. V was shortened by 6 bases and J by 0 bases, with 14 bases between the two germline ends. This CDR3 contains 15 residues. Germline CDR1 MGHRA, CDR2 YSYEKL. CDR3 bases: TGCGCCAGCAGTTATATGCCAGCCCTGAACACTGAAGCTTTCTTT. It codes for CASSYMPALNTEAFF.